Listed below are T cell receptor beta chains from one sample, sequenced in a study of T-cell reconstitution after alpha-beta-depleted transplantation in children. TCRdb processed the PCR reads anew with MiXCR; each CDR3 protein has one entry. In the table there are about 200,000 distinct CDR3 sequences, approximately 7% of which are singletons. The sequenced sample was PBMCs, obtained before TCRalphabeta/CD19-depleted stem cell transplant. These receptors all stem from a boy aged 2-15 years with acute lymphoblastic leukemia, due to receive a stem cell transplant. Each CDR3 is given without its conserved first and last residue.

V gene: TRBV4-1
CDR3 length: 13
J gene: TRBJ1-2
CDR3 protein: ASSQVTGVGYGYT

V gene: TRBV29-1
CDR3 length: 11
J gene: TRBJ2-2
CDR3 protein: SVAGSNTGELF

V gene: TRBV6-1
CDR3 length: 13
J gene: TRBJ1-5
CDR3 protein: ASSAFDLENQPQH

V gene: TRBV28
CDR3 length: 14
J gene: TRBJ1-6
CDR3 protein: ASSLLRSMRVAPLH

V gene: TRBV15
CDR3 length: 12
J gene: TRBJ1-1
CDR3 protein: ATSRAGAGGEAF

V gene: TRBV24-1
CDR3 length: 11
J gene: TRBJ2-7
CDR3 protein: ATMGRDNYEQY

V gene: TRBV20-1
CDR3 length: 12
J gene: TRBJ2-3
CDR3 protein: SASPTVGTDTQY

V gene: TRBV11-1
CDR3 length: 13
J gene: TRBJ2-7
CDR3 protein: ASSLLAGGTYEQY

V gene: TRBV7-9
CDR3 length: 14
J gene: TRBJ1-4
CDR3 protein: ASSSPWAGGNEKLF

V gene: TRBV3-1
CDR3 length: 13
J gene: TRBJ2-2
CDR3 protein: ASSHQYHRGEELF

V gene: TRBV11-2
CDR3 length: 11
J gene: TRBJ2-7
CDR3 protein: ASSPANSYEQY

V gene: TRBV10-3
CDR3 length: 9
J gene: TRBJ1-1
CDR3 protein: AINQGVEAF

V gene: TRBV20-1
CDR3 length: 9
J gene: TRBJ2-1
CDR3 protein: SATLGGRKF

V gene: TRBV16
CDR3 length: 11
J gene: TRBJ1-4
CDR3 protein: ASNSGGVEKLF

V gene: TRBV12-3/TRBV12-4
CDR3 length: 12
J gene: TRBJ1-2
CDR3 protein: ASTPGWGVYGYT

V gene: TRBV25-1
CDR3 length: 12
J gene: TRBJ1-3
CDR3 protein: ASSEDRPGNTIY

V gene: TRBV28
CDR3 length: 11
J gene: TRBJ1-2
CDR3 protein: ATETEGARGYT

V gene: TRBV7-2
CDR3 length: 13
J gene: TRBJ1-1
CDR3 protein: ASSLATGSNTEAF

V gene: TRBV20-1
CDR3 length: 11
J gene: TRBJ1-1
CDR3 protein: SASFTGNTEAF

V gene: TRBV20-1
CDR3 length: 14
J gene: TRBJ2-4
CDR3 protein: SGEGGLTIAKNIQY

V gene: TRBV7-2
CDR3 length: 13
J gene: TRBJ2-1
CDR3 protein: ASSPGLAGEVEQF

V gene: TRBV5-1
CDR3 length: 11
J gene: TRBJ2-2
CDR3 protein: ASSLRAPGELF

V gene: TRBV28
CDR3 length: 11
J gene: TRBJ2-1
CDR3 protein: ASISSEAIEQF

V gene: TRBV28
CDR3 length: 11
J gene: TRBJ2-3
CDR3 protein: ATRLAATDTQY

V gene: TRBV20-1
CDR3 length: 12
J gene: TRBJ2-5
CDR3 protein: SAELAGRMETQY

V gene: TRBV6-1
CDR3 length: 12
J gene: TRBJ1-1
CDR3 protein: ASSQSRQGAEAF

V gene: TRBV4-1
CDR3 length: 18
J gene: TRBJ2-1
CDR3 protein: ASSQDHTSGGAAWVNEQF

V gene: TRBV27
CDR3 length: 12
J gene: TRBJ2-7
CDR3 protein: ASSRGLARDEQY

V gene: TRBV27
CDR3 length: 13
J gene: TRBJ2-7
CDR3 protein: ASSPFGREVDEQY

V gene: TRBV6-6
CDR3 length: 10
J gene: TRBJ2-7
CDR3 protein: ASSVSPDEQY

V gene: TRBV10-3
CDR3 length: 13
J gene: TRBJ2-7
CDR3 protein: AITEGDSRDYEQY

V gene: TRBV7-2
CDR3 length: 12
J gene: TRBJ2-1
CDR3 protein: ASRSSGGYNEQF

V gene: TRBV3-1
CDR3 length: 14
J gene: TRBJ2-5
CDR3 protein: ASSVASGGRQETQY

V gene: TRBV10-2
CDR3 length: 14
J gene: TRBJ2-3
CDR3 protein: ASNPRVSGSTDTQY

V gene: TRBV20-1
CDR3 length: 13
J gene: TRBJ1-6
CDR3 protein: SARQGAGAGSPLH

V gene: TRBV15
CDR3 length: 9
J gene: TRBJ1-4
CDR3 protein: ATSRYEKLF